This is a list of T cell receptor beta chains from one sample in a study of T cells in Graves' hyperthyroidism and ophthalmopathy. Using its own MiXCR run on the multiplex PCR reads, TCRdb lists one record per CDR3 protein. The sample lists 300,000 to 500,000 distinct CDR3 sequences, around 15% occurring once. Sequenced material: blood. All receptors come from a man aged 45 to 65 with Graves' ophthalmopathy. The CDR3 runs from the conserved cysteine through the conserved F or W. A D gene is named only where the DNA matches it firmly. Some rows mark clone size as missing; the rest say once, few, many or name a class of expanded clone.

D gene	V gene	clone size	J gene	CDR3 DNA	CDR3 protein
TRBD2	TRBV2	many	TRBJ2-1	TGTGCCAGCAGTGGACGAAGCGGGAGGGGTAATGAGCAGTTCTTC	CASSGRSGRGNEQFF
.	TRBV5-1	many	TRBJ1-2	TGCGCCAGCAGCTTGGCTGTACAGGGCATCGATGGCTACACCTTC	CASSLAVQGIDGYTF
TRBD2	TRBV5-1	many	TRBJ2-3	TGCGCCAGCAGCTTGGGACTAGCGGGGCCTAGCACAGATACGCAGTATTTT	CASSLGLAGPSTDTQYF
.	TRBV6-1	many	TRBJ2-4	TGTGCCAGCACTGACCCCGGACCGCCAAGGGGTATTCAGTACTTC	CASTDPGPPRGIQYF
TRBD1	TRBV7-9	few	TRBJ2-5	TGTGCCAGCAGCTTAATTACCAGGACAGGGCAGACCCAGTACTTC	CASSLITRTGQTQYF
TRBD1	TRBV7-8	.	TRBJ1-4	TGTGCCAGCAGCCATGGGACAGGGGATGAAAAACTGTTTTTT	CASSHGTGDEKLFF
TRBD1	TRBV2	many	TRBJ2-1	TGTGCCAGCAGTTCTACAGGGGGCCATTTAATCTACAATGAGCAGTTCTTC	CASSSTGGHLIYNEQFF
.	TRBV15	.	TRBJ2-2	TGTGCCACCAGACTCCGAGACAGGAACACCGGGGAGCTGTTTTTT	CATRLRDRNTGELFF
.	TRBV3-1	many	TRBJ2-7	TGTGCCAGCAGCCAAGCCGGGGACGAGCAGTACTTC	CASSQAGDEQYF
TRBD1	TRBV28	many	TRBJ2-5	TGTGCCAGCAGTTTCTTTGACAGGGCGGGGACCCAGTACTTC	CASSFFDRAGTQYF
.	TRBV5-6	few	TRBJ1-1	TGTGCCAGCAGCTTATCAGGGACGAACACTGAAGCTTTCTTT	CASSLSGTNTEAFF
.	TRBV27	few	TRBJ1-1	TGTGCCAGCAGCTACGGGAGGCGAGCTTTCTTT	CASSYGRRAFF
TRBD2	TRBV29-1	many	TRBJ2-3	TGCAGCGTTGGAGGGACTAGCGGAGGCACAGATACGCAGTATTTT	CSVGGTSGGTDTQYF
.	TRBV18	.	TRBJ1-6	TGTGCCAGCTCACCACTAGGAGATGGTAATAATTCACCCCTCCACTTT	CASSPLGDGNNSPLHF
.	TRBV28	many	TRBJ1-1	TGTGCCAGCAGTTCACAGGGACTCAACACTGAAGCTTTCTTT	CASSSQGLNTEAFF
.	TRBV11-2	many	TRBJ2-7	TGTGCCAGCAGCTTAATCTTCGGGGACTACGAGCAGTACTTC	CASSLIFGDYEQYF
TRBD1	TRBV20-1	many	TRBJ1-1	TGCAGTGCTAGGATACAGGGGGATACTGAAGCTTTCTTT	CSARIQGDTEAFF
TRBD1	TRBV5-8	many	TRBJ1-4	TGTGCCAGCAGCTCGGGACAGGGGAATGAAAAACTGTTTTTT	CASSSGQGNEKLFF
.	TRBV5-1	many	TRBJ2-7	TGCGCCAGCAGCTTGGTGTCGGGGGCCCACGAGCAGTACTTC	CASSLVSGAHEQYF
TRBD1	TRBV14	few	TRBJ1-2	TGTGCCAGCAGCCCGACAGGGTGGTATGGCTACACCTTC	CASSPTGWYGYTF
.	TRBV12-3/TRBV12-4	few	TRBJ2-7	TGTGCCAGCAGTTTACTTGGCTGGGCCTACGAGCAGTACTTC	CASSLLGWAYEQYF
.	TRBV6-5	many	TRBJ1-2	TGTGCCAGCAGTTACGGGGGAGGGGACGGCTACACCTTC	CASSYGGGDGYTF